This T cell receptor (beta chain) was identified during a study of T cell responses to AZD1222 COVID-19 vaccine (dated by TCRdb to the early 2020s). About the investigation overall: A total of over 230 trial participants underwent TCR sequencing, of whom about 200 had received two doses of AZD1222 and about 25 had received two doses of the MenACWY control vaccine. Trial participants were enrolled by age into subgroups of 18-55, 56-69 and 70-plus years, and around 150, 29 and 61 TCR-sequenced participants, respectively, were included in these subgroups.

To note about this clone: No antigen is known for it. Nothing much larger sits one base from this clone, and base qualities are not available.

V is trimmed back by 4 bases and J by 9 bases, and the junction contains 9 bases that no gene match accounts for. The CDR3, from cysteine to phenylalanine, totals 15 residues. Of the read, only the CDR3 DNA is kept; its 45 bases are in frame from base 1. From the germline V gene, CDR1 is SGHDN and CDR2 is FVKESK. Explained via the paper, the time point label denotes: baseline before first vaccination. This sample's treatment or condition label indicates: meningococcal conjugate vaccine given as trial control. The vaccinee samples were drawn from two UK trials, COV001 and COV002, one of which was a single-blind randomized controlled phase 2/3 trial testing AZD1222 (ChAdOx1 nCoV-19) in healthy adults. For TCRbeta chain sequencing, PBMC samples were collected from trial participants at day 0 and at day 28 after the second dose. The CDR3 regions of human TCRbeta chains were analyzed by immunosequencing. The paper's data handling went like this. Repertoire TCRs were checked for matches against a reference library of SARS-CoV-2-specific TCRs that had been generated using the MIRA antigen-specificity platform. Breadth was defined as the fraction of unique TCRs that were SARS-CoV-2-associated, and depth was defined as the fraction of total T cells that were SARS-CoV-2-associated. Using the MIRA data, each spike-specific TCR was assigned both to the spike region to which the TCR was reactive and to a CD4 or CD8 class. Log10-transformed breadth and depth values were compared by one-way ANOVA with Sidak's multiple comparisons tests. This is the immuneACCESS table as TCRdb keeps it, with only in-frame sequences that have V and J called. A part of the clones is gone; compared with another copy, unresolved V genes explain less than half, and the rest is unexplained. From that table come the V and J calls and clone size; the DNA was used to work out D and trimming. The sample profile shows fewer than 55,000 clones; 65% to 85% of them were found once. The biggest ten clones account for 20% to 25% of the sample.

The full study reports these points: Participants were mostly white British, with more females than males. The authors suggested clonal diversity may have been underestimated. The whole spike protein was spanned by vaccine-associated CD4 TCRs, and dominant responses were seen in regions 160-218 and 743-854. Epitopes outside the regions mutated in the B.1.351 and B.1.1.7 variants were reportedly recognized by nearly half of the unique spike-specific TCRs. Because no day 14 peak-response samples were available, repertoires were characterized only after the peak T cell response. Conclusions about previously exposed vaccinees are limited, since just five to seven AZD1222 recipients were seropositive for SARS-CoV-2 at baseline. After two AZD1222 doses, spike-specific TCR breadth and depth were significantly higher than at day 0 and than in MenACWY recipients. The 56-69-year group was small, and its depth increase did not reach significance, likely because of low power.

Material: peripheral blood, obtained on day 0 of MenACWY control vaccination. The source is an adult in good health. Recombination joined TRBV14 with TRBJ2-1; 10 middle bases align to TRBD2. The DNA sequence reads TGTGCCAGCAGCCCTCAGCGGGAGGGTCGGAGTGAGCAGTTCTTC. The encoded protein is CASSPQREGRSEQFF.